This entry lists 11 T cell receptor beta chains sequenced from one sample in a study of cytomegalovirus exposure and HLA in healthy donors. It was with 60 Vbeta and 13 Jbeta primers that the PCR ran. Sequencing was performed with immunoSEQ multiplex PCR; in TCRdb, only in-frame clones are kept and a portion is missing. The data hold roughly 200,000 clones, with 65% to 85% observed a single time. Sequenced input: PBMCs. The source is a woman in her twenties or thirties in good health and CMV-seronegative.

Comment on this clone: Other DNA sequences in the same sample also yield this CDR3. The CDR3: CASSLLAGGTDTQYF. CDR3 nucleotides: TGTGCCAGCAGCCTCCTAGCGGGAGGAACAGATACGCAGTATTTT. The V gene is TRBV7-9, the J gene TRBJ2-3, with TRBD2 matching 11 bases. There are 15 residues in the CDR3. Germline CDR1 reads SEHNR; CDR2 reads FQNEAQ (reference sequence). The V segment lost 5 bases and the J segment 3 bases; nucleotides outside the gene matches: 4.

The V and J genes are TRBV6-6 and TRBJ2-7; D may be TRBD1 (5 bases). The germline gives CDR1 MNHNY, CDR2 SVGAGI (reference sequence). Trimming shortened V by 3 bases and J by 6 bases, and 12 bases separated the two germline ends. There are 13 residues in the CDR3. The CDR3 loop reads CASSYQGAGEQYF. The CDR3 nucleotides read TGTGCCAGCAGTTATCAGGGCGCCGGCGAGCAGTACTTC.

V usage is TRBV18 and J usage is TRBJ1-1; TRBD1 matches 7 bases. With V trimmed by 3 bases and J by 3 bases, 7 bases remained unmatched. This CDR3 spans 15 amino acids. Germline V gene sequence: CDR1 KGHSH, CDR2 LQKENI. CDR3 in amino acids: CASSPRQGGDTEAFF. The CDR3 DNA reads as TGTGCCAGCTCACCCCGACAGGGCGGGGACACTGAAGCTTTCTTT.

This clone was seen more than once but under ten times. This chain links TRBV29-1 with TRBJ2-7; the match to TRBD1 covers 10 bases. In germline, CDR1 is SQVTM, CDR2 ANQGSEA. With 6 bases clipped from V and 6 bases from J, the junction kept 14 bases outside the gene matches. This CDR3 contains 15 residues. The CDR3 reads CSVGAVTGGISEQYF. CDR3 in DNA: TGCAGCGTGGGCGCCGTGACAGGGGGCATCAGCGAGCAGTACTTC.

The J gene is TRBJ2-7, the V gene TRBV7-9; D gene unclear. This CDR3 has 15 amino acids. Trimming removed 4 bases at V and 5 bases at J, with 18 bases between. Germline lookup yields CDR1 SEHNR and CDR2 FQNEAQ (reference sequence). The CDR3 region has the DNA TGTGCCAGCAGCTGGAGTAGGCACACGTTAAACGAGCAGTACTTC. Its protein is CASSWSRHTLNEQYF.

The rearrangement joins TRBV13 to TRBJ1-1; a weak D match, TRBD1 (5 bases). Germline-derived CDR1 and CDR2 are PRHDT and FYEKMQ (reference sequence). V lost 5 bases and J 1 base, leaving 11 bases between the germline ends. This CDR3 is built from 14 residues. This CDR3 reads CASSNPTANTEAFF. The CDR3 DNA reads as TGTGCCAGCAGCAACCCGACAGCGAACACTGAAGCTTTCTTT.

The chain links TRBV29-1 to TRBJ1-2, with D perhaps TRBD1 (6 bases). V lost 2 bases and J 4 bases, leaving 14 bases between the germline ends. The CDR3 sequence is 14 residues long. Germline loops: CDR1 SQVTM, CDR2 ANQGSEA. This chain's CDR3 is CSVERTETLYGYTF. The DNA of the CDR3 is TGCAGCGTTGAACGGACAGAGACTCTCTATGGCTACACCTTC.

This sequence joins TRBV7-2 and TRBJ2-3; TRBD2 matches at 9 bases. This CDR3 is built from 17 residues. V dropped 5 bases and J dropped 3; count of bases not matched to a gene: 12. CDR1 is SGHTA and CDR2 is FQGNSA in the germline V gene. CDR3 sequence reads: CASSRLAALKPTDTQYF. As DNA, the CDR3 is TGTGCCAGCAGCCGACTAGCGGCCCTAAAGCCGACAGATACGCAGTATTTT.

V is TRBV27 and J is TRBJ2-5; TRBD1 aligns across 7 bases. The CDR3 sequence is 17 residues long. The V and J ends lost 5 bases and 1 base, in that order; junction bases with no gene match: 13. CDR1 and CDR2 (germline): MNHEY, SMNVEV (reference sequence). The DNA for the CDR3 is TGTGCCAGCAGTCCATCCGGGACAGCCAACGCCCAAGAGACCCAGTACTTC. It encodes CASSPSGTANAQETQYF.

V usage is TRBV21-1 and J usage is TRBJ2-7; the table calls TRBD2, which could not be checked here. TRBV21-1 is a listed pseudogene. The CDR3 is 16 amino acids. CDR3 region: CASRLRTSGEVYEQYF. CDR3 bases: TGTGCCAGCAGACTTCGTACTAGCGGGGAGGTCTACGAGCAGTACTTC.

About this clone itself: This sample also contains other DNA sequences that code for the same CDR3. The chain links TRBV9 to TRBJ2-3, with a tentative D call TRBD1 (6 bases). V lost 2 bases to trimming and J lost 3 bases, with 10 bases between them. CDR3 size: 14 residues. CDR1 is SGDLS and CDR2 is YYNGEE in the germline V gene. The CDR3 sequence is CASSVDSPTDTQYF. The CDR3 nucleotides read TGTGCCAGCAGCGTGGACAGCCCGACAGATACGCAGTATTTT.